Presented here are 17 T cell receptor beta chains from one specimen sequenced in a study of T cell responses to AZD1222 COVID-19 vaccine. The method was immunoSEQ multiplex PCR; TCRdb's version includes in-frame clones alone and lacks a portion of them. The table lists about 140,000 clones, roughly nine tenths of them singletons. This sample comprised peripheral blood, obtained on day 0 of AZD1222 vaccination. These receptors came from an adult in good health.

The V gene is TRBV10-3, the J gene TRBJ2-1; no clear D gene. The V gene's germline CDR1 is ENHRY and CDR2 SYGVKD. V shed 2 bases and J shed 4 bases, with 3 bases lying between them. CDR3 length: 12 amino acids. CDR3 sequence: CAISEDYNEQFF. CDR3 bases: TGTGCCATCAGTGAGGATTACAATGAGCAGTTCTTC.

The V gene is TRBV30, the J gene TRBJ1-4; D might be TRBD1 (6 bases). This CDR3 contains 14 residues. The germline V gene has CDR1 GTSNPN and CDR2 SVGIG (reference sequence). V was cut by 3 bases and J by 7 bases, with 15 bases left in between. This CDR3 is CAWSVPRGPEKLFF. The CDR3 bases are TGTGCCTGGAGCGTCCCCAGGGGCCCTGAAAAACTGTTTTTT.

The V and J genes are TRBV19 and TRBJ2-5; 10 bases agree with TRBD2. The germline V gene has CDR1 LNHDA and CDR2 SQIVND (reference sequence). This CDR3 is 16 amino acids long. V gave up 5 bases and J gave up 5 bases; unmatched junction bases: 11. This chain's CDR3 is CASSGTSAIPWETQYF. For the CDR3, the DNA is TGTGCCAGTAGTGGGACTAGCGCTATACCCTGGGAGACCCAGTACTTC. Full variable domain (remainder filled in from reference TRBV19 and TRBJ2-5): DGGITQSPKYLFRKEGQNVTLSCEQNLNHDAMYWYRQDPGQGLRLIYYSQIVNDFQKGDIAEGYSVSREKKESFPLTVTSAQKNPTAFYLCASSGTSAIPWETQYFGPGTRLLVL.

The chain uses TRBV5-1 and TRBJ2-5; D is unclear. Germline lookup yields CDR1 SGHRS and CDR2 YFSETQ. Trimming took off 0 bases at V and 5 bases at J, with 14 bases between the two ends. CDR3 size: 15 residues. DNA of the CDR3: TGCGCCAGCAGCTTGGCCCCCGGTTTTGCGGAGACCCAGTACTTC. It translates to CASSLAPGFAETQYF.

The CDR3 region has the DNA TGTGCCAGTAGTATAGTGGCCCGCGGTGAGCAGTTCTTC. This encodes CASSIVARGEQFF. The V gene is TRBV19, the J gene TRBJ2-1; unclear D gene. Looked up from germline, CDR1 is LNHDA and CDR2 is SQIVND (reference sequence). The CDR3 is 13 residues long. With 1 base removed from V and 9 bases from J, the gap between germline ends came to 10 bases.

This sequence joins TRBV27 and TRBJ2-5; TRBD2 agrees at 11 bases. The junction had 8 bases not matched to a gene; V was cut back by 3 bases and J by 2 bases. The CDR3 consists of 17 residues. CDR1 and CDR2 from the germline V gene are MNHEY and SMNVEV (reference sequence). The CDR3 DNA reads TGTGCCAGCAGTTTGACCCCGGCTAGCGGGAGGCAAGAGACCCAGTACTTC. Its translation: CASSLTPASGRQETQYF.

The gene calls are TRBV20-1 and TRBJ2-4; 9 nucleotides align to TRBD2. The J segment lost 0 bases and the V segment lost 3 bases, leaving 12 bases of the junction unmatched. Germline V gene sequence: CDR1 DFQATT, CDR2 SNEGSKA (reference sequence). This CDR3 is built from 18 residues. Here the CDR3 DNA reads TGCAGTGCTAGTACTGGGACTAGCCTCAATCTAGCCAAAAACATTCAGTACTTC. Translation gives CSASTGTSLNLAKNIQYF.

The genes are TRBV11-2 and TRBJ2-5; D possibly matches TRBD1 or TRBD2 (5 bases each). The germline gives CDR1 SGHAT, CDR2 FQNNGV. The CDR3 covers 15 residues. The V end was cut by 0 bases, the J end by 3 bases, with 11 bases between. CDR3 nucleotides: TGTGCCAGCAGCTTAGAGGGGGAGACAAAAGAGACCCAGTACTTC. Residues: CASSLEGETKETQYF.

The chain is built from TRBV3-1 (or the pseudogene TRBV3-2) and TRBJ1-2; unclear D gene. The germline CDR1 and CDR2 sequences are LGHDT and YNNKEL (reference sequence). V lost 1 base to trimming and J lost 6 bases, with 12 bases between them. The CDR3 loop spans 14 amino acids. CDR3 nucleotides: TGTGCCAGCAGCCAAGTATACAGACTAAATGGCTACACCTTC. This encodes CASSQVYRLNGYTF.

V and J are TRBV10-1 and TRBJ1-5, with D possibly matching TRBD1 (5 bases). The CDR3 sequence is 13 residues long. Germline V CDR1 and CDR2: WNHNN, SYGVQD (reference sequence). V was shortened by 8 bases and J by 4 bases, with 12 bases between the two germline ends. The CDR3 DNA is TGCGCCAGCTCCCGGGGGAATAATCAGCCCCAGCATTTT. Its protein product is CASSRGNNQPQHF.

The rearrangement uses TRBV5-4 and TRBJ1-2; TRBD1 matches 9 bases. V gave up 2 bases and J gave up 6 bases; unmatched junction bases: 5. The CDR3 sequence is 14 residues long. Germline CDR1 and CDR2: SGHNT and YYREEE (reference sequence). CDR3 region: CASSFRRTGDGYTF. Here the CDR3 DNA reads TGTGCCAGCAGCTTTAGGCGGACAGGGGATGGCTACACCTTC.

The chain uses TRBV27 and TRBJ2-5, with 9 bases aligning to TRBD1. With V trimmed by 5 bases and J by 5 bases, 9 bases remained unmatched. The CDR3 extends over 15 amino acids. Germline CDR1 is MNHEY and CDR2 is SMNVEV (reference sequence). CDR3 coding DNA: TGTGCCAGCAGTCAACAGGGGGCGCGGGGGGAGACCCAGTACTTC. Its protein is CASSQQGARGETQYF.

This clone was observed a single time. CDR3 sequence reads: CASSQDPSTYEQYF. The DNA of the CDR3 is TGTGCCAGCAGCCAAGACCCTAGCACCTACGAGCAGTACTTC. V is TRBV14 and J is TRBJ2-7, with D perhaps TRBD2 (5 bases). Germline V gene sequence: CDR1 SGHDN, CDR2 FVKESK. CDR3 size: 14 residues. Trimming cost V 0 bases and J 2 bases, with 8 bases left between them. Together with reference TRBV14 and TRBJ2-7, the CDR3 gives the full variable domain: EAGVTQFPSHSVIEKGQTVTLRCDPISGHDNLYWYRRVMGKEIKFLLHFVKESKQDESGMPNNRFLAERTGGTYSTLKVQPAELEDSGVYFCASSQDPSTYEQYFGPGTRLTVT.

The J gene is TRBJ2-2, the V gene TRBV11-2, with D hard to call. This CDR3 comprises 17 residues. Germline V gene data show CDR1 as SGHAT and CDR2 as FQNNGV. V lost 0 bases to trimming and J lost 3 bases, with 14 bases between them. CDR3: CASSLDLSSRYTGELFF. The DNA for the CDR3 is TGTGCCAGCAGCTTAGATCTGAGTAGCCGTTACACCGGGGAGCTGTTTTTT.

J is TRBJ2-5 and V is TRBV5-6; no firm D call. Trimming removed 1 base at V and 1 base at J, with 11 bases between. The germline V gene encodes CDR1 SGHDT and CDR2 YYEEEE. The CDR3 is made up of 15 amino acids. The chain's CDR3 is CASSLQTWGQETQYF. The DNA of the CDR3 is TGTGCCAGCAGCTTGCAAACCTGGGGCCAAGAGACCCAGTACTTC.

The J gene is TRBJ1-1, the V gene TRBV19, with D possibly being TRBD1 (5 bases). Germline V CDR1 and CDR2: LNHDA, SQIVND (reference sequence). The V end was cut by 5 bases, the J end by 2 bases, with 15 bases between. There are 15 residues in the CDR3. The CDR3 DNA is TGTGCCAGTAGTCGCTGGGACGGAGCTAACACTGAAGCTTTCTTT. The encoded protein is CASSRWDGANTEAFF.

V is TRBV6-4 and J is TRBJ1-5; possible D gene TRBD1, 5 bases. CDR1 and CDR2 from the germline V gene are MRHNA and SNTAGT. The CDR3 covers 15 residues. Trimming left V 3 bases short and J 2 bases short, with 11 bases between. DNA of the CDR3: TGTGCCAGCAGTGAAAAGACAGACGGCAATCAGCCCCAGCATTTT. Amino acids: CASSEKTDGNQPQHF.